This TCR beta chain was found in a study of T cells after yellow fever vaccination. The sample holds a few counts of this clonotype. CDR1 and CDR2 (germline): MNHEY, SVGAGI. Trimming removed 0 bases from V and 2 bases from J, with 4 bases in between. The CDR3 has 13 amino acids. TCRdb redid the calling of the 5' RACE reads with MiXCR, one entry per CDR3 protein. The table includes approximately 510,000 distinct CDR3 sequences, about a fifth detected once. This sequence originates from a young man who received the YFV17D yellow fever vaccine. This chain links TRBV6-5 with TRBJ1-2; D gene unclear. The material was PBMCs, obtained 21 days after the first yellow fever vaccination. The CDR3 nucleotides are TGTGCCAGCAGTTACTCGGGGAACTATGGCTACACCTTC. As protein: CASSYSGNYGYTF.